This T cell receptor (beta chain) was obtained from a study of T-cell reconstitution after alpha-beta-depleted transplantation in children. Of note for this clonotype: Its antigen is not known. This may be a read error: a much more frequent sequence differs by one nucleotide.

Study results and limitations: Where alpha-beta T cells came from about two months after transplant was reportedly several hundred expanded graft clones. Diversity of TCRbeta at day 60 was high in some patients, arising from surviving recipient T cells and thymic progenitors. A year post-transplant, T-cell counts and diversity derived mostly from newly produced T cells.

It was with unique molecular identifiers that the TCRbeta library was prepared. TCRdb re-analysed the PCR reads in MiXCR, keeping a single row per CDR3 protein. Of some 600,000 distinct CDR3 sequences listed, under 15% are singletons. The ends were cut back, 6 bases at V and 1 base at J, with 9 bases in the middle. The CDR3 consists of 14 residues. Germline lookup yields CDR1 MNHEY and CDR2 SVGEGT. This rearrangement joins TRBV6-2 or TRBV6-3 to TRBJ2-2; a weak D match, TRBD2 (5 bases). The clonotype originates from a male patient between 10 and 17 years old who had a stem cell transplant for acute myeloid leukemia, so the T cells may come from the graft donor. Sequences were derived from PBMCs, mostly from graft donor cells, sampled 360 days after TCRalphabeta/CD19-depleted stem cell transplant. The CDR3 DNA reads TGTGCCAGCAGAACCGGACTGAACACCGGGGAGCTGTTTTTT. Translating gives CASRTGLNTGELFF.